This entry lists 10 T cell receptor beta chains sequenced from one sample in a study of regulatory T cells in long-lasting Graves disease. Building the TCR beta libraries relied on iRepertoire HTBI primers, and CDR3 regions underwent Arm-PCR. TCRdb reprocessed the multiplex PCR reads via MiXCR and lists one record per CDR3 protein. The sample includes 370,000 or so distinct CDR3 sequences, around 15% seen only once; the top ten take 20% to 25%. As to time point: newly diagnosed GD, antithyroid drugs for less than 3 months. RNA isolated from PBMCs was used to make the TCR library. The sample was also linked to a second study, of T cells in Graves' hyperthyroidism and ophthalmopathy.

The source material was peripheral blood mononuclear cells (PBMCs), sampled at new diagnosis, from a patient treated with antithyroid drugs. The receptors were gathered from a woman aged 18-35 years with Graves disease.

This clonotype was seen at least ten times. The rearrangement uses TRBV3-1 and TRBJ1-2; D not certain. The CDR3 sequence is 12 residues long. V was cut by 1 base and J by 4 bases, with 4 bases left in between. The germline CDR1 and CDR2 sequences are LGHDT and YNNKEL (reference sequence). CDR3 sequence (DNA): TGTGCCAGCAGCCAAGTCGGCTATGGCTACACCTTC. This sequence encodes CASSQVGYGYTF. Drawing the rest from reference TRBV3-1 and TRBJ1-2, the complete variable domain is DTAVSQTPKYLVTQMGNDKSIKCEQNLGHDTMYWYKQDSKKFLKIMFSYNNKELIINETVPNRFSPKSPDKAHLNLHINSLELGDSAVYFCASSQVGYGYTFGSGTRLTVV.

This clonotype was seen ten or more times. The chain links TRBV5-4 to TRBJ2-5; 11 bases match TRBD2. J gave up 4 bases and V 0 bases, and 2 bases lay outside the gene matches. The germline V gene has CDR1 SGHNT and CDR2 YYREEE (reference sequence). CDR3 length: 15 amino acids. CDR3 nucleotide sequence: TGTGCCAGCAGCTTGGGGGGACTAGCGGCAGAGACCCAGTACTTC. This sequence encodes CASSLGGLAAETQYF.

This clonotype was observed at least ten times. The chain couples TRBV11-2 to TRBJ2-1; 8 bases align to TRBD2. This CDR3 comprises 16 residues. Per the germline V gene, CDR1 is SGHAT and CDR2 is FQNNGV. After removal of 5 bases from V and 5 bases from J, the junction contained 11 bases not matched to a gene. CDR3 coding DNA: TGTGCCAGCAGCGTCACGCGGGGGGCGGGGAACAATGAGCAGTTCTTC. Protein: CASSVTRGAGNNEQFF.

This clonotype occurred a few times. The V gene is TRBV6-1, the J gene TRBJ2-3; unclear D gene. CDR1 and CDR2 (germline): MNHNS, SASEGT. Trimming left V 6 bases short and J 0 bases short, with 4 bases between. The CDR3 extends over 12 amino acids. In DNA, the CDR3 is TGTGCCAGCAGGTTTAGCACAGATACGCAGTATTTT. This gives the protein CASRFSTDTQYF.

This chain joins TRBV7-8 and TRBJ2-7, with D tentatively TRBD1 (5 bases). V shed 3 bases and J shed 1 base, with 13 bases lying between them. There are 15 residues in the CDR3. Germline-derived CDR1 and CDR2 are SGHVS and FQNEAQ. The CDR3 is CASSFPRQNSYEQYF. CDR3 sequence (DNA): TGTGCCAGCAGCTTCCCCCGACAGAATTCCTACGAGCAGTACTTC.

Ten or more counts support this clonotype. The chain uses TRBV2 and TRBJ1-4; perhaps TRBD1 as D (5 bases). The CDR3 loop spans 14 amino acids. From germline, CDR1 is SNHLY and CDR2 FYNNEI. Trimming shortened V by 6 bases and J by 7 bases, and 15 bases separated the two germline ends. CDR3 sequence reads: CASRESTQGEKLFF. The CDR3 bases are TGTGCCAGCAGGGAGTCCACGCAGGGTGAAAAACTGTTTTTT. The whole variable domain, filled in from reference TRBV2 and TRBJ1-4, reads EPEVTQTPSHQVTQMGQEVILRCVPISNHLYFYWYRQILGQKVEFLVSFYNNEISEKSEIFDDQFSVERPDGSNFTLKIRSTKLEDSAMYFCASRESTQGEKLFFGSGTQLSVL.

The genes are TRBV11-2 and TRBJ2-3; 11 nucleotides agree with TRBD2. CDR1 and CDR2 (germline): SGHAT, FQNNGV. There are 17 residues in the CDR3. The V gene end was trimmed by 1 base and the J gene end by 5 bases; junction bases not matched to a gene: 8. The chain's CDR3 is CASSLGGLAGGLDTQYF. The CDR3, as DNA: TGTGCCAGCAGCTTAGGGGGTCTAGCGGGAGGATTAGATACGCAGTATTTT.

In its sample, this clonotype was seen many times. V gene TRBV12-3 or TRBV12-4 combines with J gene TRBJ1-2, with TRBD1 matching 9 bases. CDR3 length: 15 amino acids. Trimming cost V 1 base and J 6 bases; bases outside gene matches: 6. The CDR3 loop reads CASSLDRGRVDGYTF. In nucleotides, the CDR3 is TGTGCCAGCAGTTTAGACAGGGGGCGCGTAGATGGCTACACCTTC.

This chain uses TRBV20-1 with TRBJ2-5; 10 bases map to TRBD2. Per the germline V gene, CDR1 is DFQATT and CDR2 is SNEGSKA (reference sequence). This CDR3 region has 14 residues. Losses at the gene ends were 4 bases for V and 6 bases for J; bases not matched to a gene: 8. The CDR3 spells CSATGTSDRKTQYF. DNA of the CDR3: TGCAGTGCTACCGGGACTAGCGACCGGAAGACCCAGTACTTC.

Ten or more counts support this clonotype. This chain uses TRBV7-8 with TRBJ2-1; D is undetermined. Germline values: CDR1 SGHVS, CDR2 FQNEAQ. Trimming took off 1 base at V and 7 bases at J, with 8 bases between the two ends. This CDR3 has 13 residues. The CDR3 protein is CASSLDVVNEQFF. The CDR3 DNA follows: TGTGCCAGCAGCTTAGATGTGGTGAATGAGCAGTTCTTC.